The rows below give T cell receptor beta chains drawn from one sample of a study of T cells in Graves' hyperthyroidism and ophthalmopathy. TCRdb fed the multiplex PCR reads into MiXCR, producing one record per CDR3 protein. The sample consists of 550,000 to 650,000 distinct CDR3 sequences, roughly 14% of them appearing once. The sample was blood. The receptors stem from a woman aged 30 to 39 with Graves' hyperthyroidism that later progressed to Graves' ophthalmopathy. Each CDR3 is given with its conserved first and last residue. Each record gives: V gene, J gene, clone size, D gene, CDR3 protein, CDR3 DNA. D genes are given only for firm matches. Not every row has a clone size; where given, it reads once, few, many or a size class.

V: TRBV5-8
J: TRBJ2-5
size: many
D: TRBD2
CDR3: CASSFPTSGGRETQYF
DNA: TGTGCCAGCAGCTTCCCGACTAGCGGGGGTCGAGAGACCCAGTACTTC

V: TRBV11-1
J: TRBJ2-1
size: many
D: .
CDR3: CASSWGQGTYNEQFF
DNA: TGTGCCAGCAGTTGGGGGCAGGGCACCTACAATGAGCAGTTCTTC

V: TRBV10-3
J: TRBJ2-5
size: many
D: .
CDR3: CAISNRGGEETQYF
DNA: TGTGCCATCAGCAACAGGGGAGGAGAGGAGACCCAGTACTTC

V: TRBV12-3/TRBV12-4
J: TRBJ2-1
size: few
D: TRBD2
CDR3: CASSSLAGVYNEQFF
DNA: TGTGCCAGCAGTTCCCTAGCGGGAGTCTACAATGAGCAGTTCTTC

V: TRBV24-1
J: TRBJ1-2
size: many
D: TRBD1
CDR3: CATSWGQGVGGYTF
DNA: TGTGCCACCAGCTGGGGACAGGGGGTCGGTGGCTACACCTTC

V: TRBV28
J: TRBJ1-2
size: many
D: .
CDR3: CASSPPQVNYGYTF
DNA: TGTGCCAGCAGTCCCCCTCAGGTTAACTATGGCTACACCTTC

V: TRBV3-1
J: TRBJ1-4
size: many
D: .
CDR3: CASSQHIGEKLFF
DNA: TGTGCCAGCAGCCAGCACATCGGGGAAAAACTGTTTTTT

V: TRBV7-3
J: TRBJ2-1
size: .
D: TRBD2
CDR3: CASSPGTSSHSYNEQFF
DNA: TGTGCCAGCAGCCCGGGGACTAGCAGCCACTCCTACAATGAGCAGTTCTTC

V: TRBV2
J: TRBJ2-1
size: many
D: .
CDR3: CASSDGYRAQFF
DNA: TGTGCCAGCAGTGACGGCTACAGGGCGCAGTTCTTC

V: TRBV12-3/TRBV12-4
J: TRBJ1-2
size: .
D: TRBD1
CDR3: CANCRDRGVYGYTF
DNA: TGTGCCAACTGCCGGGACAGGGGAGTCTATGGCTACACCTTC

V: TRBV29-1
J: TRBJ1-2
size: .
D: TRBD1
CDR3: CSVENGTGYGYTF
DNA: TGCAGCGTTGAGAATGGGACAGGTTATGGCTACACCTTC

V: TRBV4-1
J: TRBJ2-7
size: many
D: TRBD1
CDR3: CASSQEGNRGLYEQYF
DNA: TGCGCCAGCAGCCAAGAAGGGAACAGGGGGTTATACGAGCAGTACTTC

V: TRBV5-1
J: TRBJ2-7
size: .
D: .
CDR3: CASRVDGTYEQYF
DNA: TGCGCCAGCAGGGTCGACGGTACCTACGAGCAGTACTTC

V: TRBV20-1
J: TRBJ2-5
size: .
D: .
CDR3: CSALPPDSRETQYF
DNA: TGCAGTGCTCTCCCACCGGACAGCCGGGAGACCCAGTACTTC

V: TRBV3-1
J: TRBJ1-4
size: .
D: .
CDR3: CASSQTNKATAGEKLFF
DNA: TGTGCCAGCAGCCAAACCAATAAAGCCACAGCCGGTGAAAAACTGTTTTTT

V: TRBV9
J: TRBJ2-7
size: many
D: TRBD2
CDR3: CASSGAGGPPYEQYF
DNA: TGTGCCAGCAGCGGTGCGGGAGGGCCCCCCTACGAGCAGTACTTC

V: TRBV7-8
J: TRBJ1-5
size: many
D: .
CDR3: CASSSDSGLYF
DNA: TGTGCCAGCAGCTCCGACAGTGGTCTGTATTTT

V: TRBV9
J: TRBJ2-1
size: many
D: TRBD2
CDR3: CASSRGLAGGGDEQFF
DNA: TGTGCCAGCAGCCGGGGACTAGCGGGAGGTGGGGATGAGCAGTTCTTC

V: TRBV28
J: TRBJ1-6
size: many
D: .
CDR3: CASSRPIGNSPLHF
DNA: TGTGCCAGCAGTCGTCCCATTGGGAATTCACCCCTCCACTTT

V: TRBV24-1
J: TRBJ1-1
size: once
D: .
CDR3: CATSGGGRNTEAFF
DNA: TGTGCCACCAGTGGAGGGGGGAGGAACACTGAAGCTTTCTTT

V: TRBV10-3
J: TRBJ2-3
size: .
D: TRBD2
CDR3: CAIWRDGGSTDTQYF
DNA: TGTGCCATCTGGCGGGATGGCGGGAGTACAGATACGCAGTATTTT

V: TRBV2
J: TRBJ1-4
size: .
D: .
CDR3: CASSEDLSEAEKLFF
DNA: TGTGCCAGCAGTGAAGACCTTAGTGAGGCCGAAAAACTGTTTTTT

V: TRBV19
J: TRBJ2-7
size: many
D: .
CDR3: CASITGGGDTYEQYF
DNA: TGTGCCAGCATAACAGGGGGGGGGGATACCTACGAGCAGTACTTC

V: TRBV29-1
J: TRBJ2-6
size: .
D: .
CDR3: CSVEDKESFGANVLTF
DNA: TGCAGCGTTGAAGATAAGGAGAGTTTCGGGGCCAACGTCCTGACTTTC

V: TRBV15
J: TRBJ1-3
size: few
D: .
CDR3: CATSRAQTGNTIYF
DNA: TGTGCCACCAGCAGAGCGCAGACTGGAAACACCATATATTTT

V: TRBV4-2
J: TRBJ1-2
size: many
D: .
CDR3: CASSTDIYNYGYTF
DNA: TGTGCCAGCAGCACCGACATCTACAACTATGGCTACACCTTC

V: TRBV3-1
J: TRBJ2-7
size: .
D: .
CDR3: CASSQVAWGSSSEQYF
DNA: TGTGCCAGCAGCCAAGTGGCTTGGGGCAGCTCCTCCGAGCAGTACTTC

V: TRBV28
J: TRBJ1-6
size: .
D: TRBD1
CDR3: CASSLSDRGNSPLHF
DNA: TGTGCCAGCAGTTTAAGTGACAGGGGTAATTCACCCCTCCACTTT

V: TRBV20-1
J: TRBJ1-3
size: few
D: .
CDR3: CSARDGGVGNTIYF
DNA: TGCAGTGCTAGAGATGGGGGGGTTGGAAACACCATATATTTT

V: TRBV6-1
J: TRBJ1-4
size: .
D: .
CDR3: CGSSGSSPVGGEKLFF
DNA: TGTGGCAGCAGTGGAAGCTCCCCGGTGGGAGGTGAAAAACTGTTTTTT

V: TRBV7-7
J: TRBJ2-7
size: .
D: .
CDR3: CASSLEVGSYEQYF
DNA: TGTGCTAGCAGCTTAGAAGTGGGCTCCTACGAGCAGTACTTC

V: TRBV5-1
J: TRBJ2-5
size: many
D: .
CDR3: CASSGPGTEGETQYF
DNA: TGCGCCAGCAGCGGACCCGGGACGGAGGGGGAGACCCAGTACTTC

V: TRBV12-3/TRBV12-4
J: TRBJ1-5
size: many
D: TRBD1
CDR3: CASRQGTTGNQPQHF
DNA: TGTGCCAGCCGACAGGGAACTACTGGCAATCAGCCCCAGCATTTT

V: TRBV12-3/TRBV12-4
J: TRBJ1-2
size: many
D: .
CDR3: CASRAGRFYGYTF
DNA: TGTGCCAGCAGGGCAGGGCGGTTCTATGGCTACACCTTC

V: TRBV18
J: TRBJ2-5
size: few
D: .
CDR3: CASSPPEKDSWIQETQYF
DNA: TGTGCCAGCTCACCACCGGAGAAGGACAGCTGGATTCAAGAGACCCAGTACTTC

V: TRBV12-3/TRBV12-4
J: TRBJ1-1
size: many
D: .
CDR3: CASTLAGGANTEAFF
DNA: TGTGCCAGCACCCTGGCCGGGGGGGCCAACACTGAAGCTTTCTTT

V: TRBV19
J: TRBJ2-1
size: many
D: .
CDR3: CASRGYNEQFF
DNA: TGTGCCAGCAGGGGATACAATGAGCAGTTCTTC

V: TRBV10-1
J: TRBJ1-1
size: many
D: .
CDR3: CASSESLGGTEAFF
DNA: TGCGCCAGCAGTGAGAGCCTTGGAGGGACTGAAGCTTTCTTT

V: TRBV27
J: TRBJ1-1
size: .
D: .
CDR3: CASSLLVEGTEAFF
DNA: TGTGCCAGCAGTTTATTGGTGGAGGGCACTGAAGCTTTCTTT

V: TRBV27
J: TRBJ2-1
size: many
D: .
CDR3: CASSPGTGSSSYNEQFF
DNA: TGTGCCAGCAGTCCAGGGACGGGTTCTTCCTCTTACAATGAGCAGTTCTTC

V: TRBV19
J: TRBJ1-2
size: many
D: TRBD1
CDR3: CASSMFRQGDYGYTF
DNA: TGTGCCAGTAGTATGTTTCGACAGGGGGACTATGGCTACACCTTC

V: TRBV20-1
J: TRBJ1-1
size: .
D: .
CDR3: CSATPGARTGTEAFF
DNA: TGCAGTGCTACCCCGGGGGCGCGTACCGGCACTGAAGCTTTCTTT

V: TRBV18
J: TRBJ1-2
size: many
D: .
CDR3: CASSDLWGYGYTF
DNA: TGTGCCAGCTCGGACCTATGGGGTTATGGCTACACCTTC

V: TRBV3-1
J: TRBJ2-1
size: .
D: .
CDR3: CAGRHLGQFSYNEQFF
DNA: TGTGCCGGCCGCCATCTTGGACAGTTCTCCTACAATGAGCAGTTCTTC

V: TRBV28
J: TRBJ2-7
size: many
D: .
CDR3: CASSSPGLGIHEQYF
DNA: TGTGCCAGCAGCTCCCCGGGACTTGGAATACACGAGCAGTACTTC

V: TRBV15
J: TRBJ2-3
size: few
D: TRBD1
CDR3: CATSRDWGTGDFGTDTQYF
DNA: TGTGCCACCAGCAGAGATTGGGGGACAGGGGATTTTGGGACAGATACGCAGTATTTT

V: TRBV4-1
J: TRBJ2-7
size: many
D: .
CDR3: CASSLQPAPGLEQYF
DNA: TGCGCCAGCAGCCTCCAACCGGCCCCAGGGTTGGAGCAGTACTTC

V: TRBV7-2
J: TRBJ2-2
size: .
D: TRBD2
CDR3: CASSQRGAGRGELFF
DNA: TGTGCCAGCAGCCAGAGAGGAGCGGGACGGGGGGAGCTGTTTTTT

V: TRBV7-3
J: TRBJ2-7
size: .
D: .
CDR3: CASSSSRDFYEQYF
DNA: TGTGCCAGCAGCTCCTCGAGGGACTTCTACGAGCAGTACTTC

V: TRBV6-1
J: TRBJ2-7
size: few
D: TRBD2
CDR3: CASSPYAPSGSYEQYF
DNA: TGTGCCAGCAGTCCCTACGCGCCTAGCGGGAGTTACGAGCAGTACTTC

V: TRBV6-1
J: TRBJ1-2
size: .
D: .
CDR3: CASSTPGDGYTF
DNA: TGTGCCAGCAGCACTCCAGGGGATGGCTACACCTTC